This TCR beta chain was recovered during a study of shared clonotypes between healthy human individuals. Study-wide context: Researchers drew samples from a couple of women and three men aged 18 to 49.

TCRdb's table, derived via immunoSEQ multiplex PCR, lists solely in-frame clones and lacks some. Of approximately 2.5 million clones listed, approximately 90% are singletons. Both subsets, CD45RA+ naive and CD45RA-negative memory, were split from the CD4+ cells. This clone was recorded once. CDR1 is ENHRY and CDR2 is SYGVKD in the germline V gene. The ends were cut back, 7 bases at V and 6 bases at J, with 21 bases in the middle. The CDR3 has 16 amino acids. This chain links TRBV10-3 with TRBJ2-2; possibly TRBD2 for D (5 bases). Sequencing input: naive CD4+ T cells sorted from blood. Subset given: CD45RA+ positively selected. The origin of this receptor is a man aged 18 to 30 in good health. The CDR3 loop reads CAIMSRVGSGSGELFF. In DNA, the CDR3 is TGTGCCATCATGAGCCGAGTGGGATCGGGGTCCGGGGAGCTGTTTTTT.